This entry lists 32 T cell receptor beta chains sequenced from one sample in a study of shared clonotypes between healthy human individuals. Repertoires were generated with immunoSEQ multiplex PCR, while TCRdb's copy carries only in-frame clones and drops some. The data hold millions of clones, with roughly 95% observed a single time. It was CD45RO-negative cells, positively selected for CCR7, that made up naive CD8 cells, with terminally differentiated effector memory CD45RA+ cells excluded. Material for sequencing was naive CD8+ T cells sorted from blood. These receptors were obtained from a man in his late teens or twenties in good health.

About this clone: Other DNA sequences of this sample code for an identical CDR3. The rearrangement links TRBV6-5 to TRBJ2-5, with D perhaps given as TRBD1 or TRBD2 (5 bases each). V dropped 5 bases and J dropped 5 bases, with 9 bases sitting between them. Germline values: CDR1 MNHEY, CDR2 SVGAGI. This CDR3 is 12 amino acids long. The CDR3 sequence is CASSGGGETQYF. The CDR3 DNA reads TGTGCCAGCAGTGGGGGTGGGGAGACCCAGTACTTC.

This rearrangement joins TRBV12-5 to TRBJ2-5; D gene ambiguous. CDR1 is LGHNT and CDR2 is FRNRAP in the germline V gene. The CDR3 spans 14 residues. The V and J ends lost 3 bases and 4 bases respectively, with 12 bases between them. The CDR3 nucleotides are TGTGCTAGTGGTTTAGGTCAGGTTCTAGAGACCCAGTACTTC. Its protein product is CASGLGQVLETQYF.

The V call is TRBV25-1, the J call TRBJ1-1, with 10 bases that match TRBD1. The length of the CDR3 is 14 residues. V trimming: 7 bases; J trimming: 10 bases; junction bases outside the gene matches: 12. The germline V gene has CDR1 MGHDK and CDR2 SYGVNS. DNA for the CDR3: TGTGCCAGCATATCGGACAGGGGGGCCTTTGGAGCTTTCTTT. It encodes CASISDRGAFGAFF. Full variable domain (rest looked up from reference TRBV25-1 and TRBJ1-1): EADIYQTPRYLVIGTGKKITLECSQTMGHDKMYWYQQDPGMELHLIHYSYGVNSTEKGDLSSESTVSRIRTEHFPLTLESARPSHTSQYLCASISDRGAFGAFFGQGTRLTVV.

Regarding this clone: The same CDR3 arises from other DNA sequences in this sample as well. The rearrangement joins TRBV11-2 to TRBJ2-7; D is undetermined. Trimming left V 3 bases short and J 5 bases short, with 5 bases between. From germline, CDR1 is SGHAT and CDR2 FQNNGV. This CDR3 spans 11 amino acids. The CDR3 is CASSFSDEQYF. The CDR3 region has the DNA TGTGCCAGCAGCTTCAGCGACGAGCAGTACTTC.

The genes are TRBV27 and TRBJ2-7, with D hard to call. Germline CDR1 MNHEY, CDR2 SMNVEV (reference sequence). The CDR3 runs 11 residues. V lost 5 bases and J 3 bases, leaving 5 bases between the germline ends. DNA of the CDR3: TGTGCCAGCAGTCCTTGCTACGAGCAGTACTTC. As protein: CASSPCYEQYF.

The V and J genes are TRBV27 and TRBJ2-7; 8 nucleotides align to TRBD1. The CDR3 runs to 16 residues. In germline, CDR1 is MNHEY, CDR2 SMNVEV (reference sequence). The junction had 12 bases not matched to a gene; V was cut back by 2 bases and J by 6 bases. CDR3 protein: CASSLSYGTGGSEQYF. The CDR3 DNA follows: TGTGCCAGCAGTTTAAGTTATGGGACAGGAGGGTCCGAGCAGTACTTC.

V usage is TRBV18 and J usage is TRBJ1-1, with 8 bases lining up with TRBD1. With V trimmed by 0 bases and J by 7 bases, 7 bases remained unmatched. The germline V gene has CDR1 KGHSH and CDR2 LQKENI. This CDR3 region has 15 residues. The CDR3 DNA follows: TGTGCCAGCTCACCACCGGACAGGGCAAGGAATGAAGCTTTCTTT. Protein: CASSPPDRARNEAFF. Full variable domain (rest looked up from reference TRBV18 and TRBJ1-1): NAGVMQNPRHLVRRRGQEARLRCSPMKGHSHVYWYRQLPEEGLKFMVYLQKENIIDESGMPKERFSAEFPKEGPSILRIQQVVRGDSAAYFCASSPPDRARNEAFFGQGTRLTVV.

V is TRBV28 and J is TRBJ1-5; 9 bases are a match to TRBD1. In germline, CDR1 is MDHEN, CDR2 SYDVKM. This CDR3 region has 18 residues. V shed 1 base and J 6 bases; nucleotides not matched to a gene: 13. The DNA of the CDR3 is TGTGCCAGCAGTTTATACGGACAGGGGATGTGGACGGGTCAGCCCCAGCATTTT. This sequence encodes CASSLYGQGMWTGQPQHF.

V usage is TRBV4-3 and J usage is TRBJ2-5, with D unclear. The CDR3 contains 14 residues. With 0 bases removed from V and 2 bases from J, the gap between germline ends came to 7 bases. Germline CDR1 is LGHNA and CDR2 is YSLEER. Written as DNA, the CDR3 is TGCGCCAGCAGCCAAGAAATGGCACAAGAGACCCAGTACTTC. This encodes CASSQEMAQETQYF.

This chain links TRBV5-1 with TRBJ2-7, with D perhaps matching TRBD1 (5 bases). Germline V lookup: CDR1 SGHRS, CDR2 YFSETQ. This CDR3 has 15 residues. Trimming took off 0 bases at V and 3 bases at J, with 13 bases between the two ends. The CDR3 sequence is CASSLGAGSDYEQYF. The CDR3 bases are TGCGCCAGCAGCTTGGGGGCAGGGTCAGACTACGAGCAGTACTTC.

The gene calls are TRBV6-5 and TRBJ1-2; 7 nucleotides line up with TRBD1. J lost 3 bases, V lost 6 bases, and 4 bases had no gene match. The CDR3 length is 13 residues. Germline assignment: CDR1 MNHEY and CDR2 SVGAGI. The CDR3 nucleotides are TGTGCCAGCAGCCAAGACAGGGACTATGGCTACACCTTC. It specifies CASSQDRDYGYTF.

The gene calls are TRBV5-6 and TRBJ2-7; D uncertain. Germline assignment: CDR1 SGHDT and CDR2 YYEEEE. V was pared by 2 bases and J by 2 bases, with 8 bases between. CDR3 length: 13 amino acids. Written as DNA, the CDR3 is TGTGCCAGCAGCTTCGGGCTAGCCTACGAGCAGTACTTC. This encodes CASSFGLAYEQYF.

This clone has a single count. This sequence joins TRBV2 and TRBJ1-1; 7 nucleotides match TRBD1. The CDR3 spans 14 residues. With 11 bases clipped from V and 5 bases from J, the junction kept 14 bases outside the gene matches. Germline V lookup: CDR1 SNHLY, CDR2 FYNNEI. The CDR3: CARSEGAHGTEAFF. CDR3 bases: TGTGCCCGCTCGGAGGGGGCTCACGGTACTGAAGCTTTCTTT.

This clone was detected a few times. The chain employs TRBV2 and TRBJ2-2; possibly TRBD1 or TRBD2 for D (5 bases each). V was clipped by 5 bases and J by 2 bases, with 18 bases between them. Germline-derived CDR1 and CDR2 are SNHLY and FYNNEI. This CDR3 spans 17 amino acids. The CDR3 sequence: CASSPLVGTSNTGELFF. Written as DNA, the CDR3 is TGTGCCAGCAGTCCCTTGGTGGGGACGTCTAACACCGGGGAGCTGTTTTTT.

This clone has just one count. V gene TRBV29-1 combines with J gene TRBJ2-7; D is unresolved. CDR1 and CDR2 (germline): SQVTM, ANQGSEA. Trimming left V 6 bases short and J 5 bases short, with 11 bases between. CDR3 length: 11 amino acids. The DNA for the CDR3 is TGCAGCGTCCCGGATGGAAACGAGCAGTACTTC. Translating gives CSVPDGNEQYF.

The rearrangement uses TRBV27 and TRBJ2-7; 11 bases line up with TRBD2. CDR1 and CDR2 (germline): MNHEY, SMNVEV (reference sequence). The CDR3 sequence is 12 residues long. Germline trimming cut 9 bases from V and 3 bases from J; bases unmatched to any gene: 1. CDR3 in amino acids: CASTSGSYEQYF. CDR3 coding DNA: TGTGCCAGTACTAGCGGGAGCTACGAGCAGTACTTC.

The CDR3 DNA reads TGTGCCAGCACGGACAGGGAGCCTAATGAAAAACTGTTTTTT. This encodes CASTDREPNEKLFF. This chain joins TRBV27 and TRBJ1-4; 8 bases fit TRBD1. V trimming: 7 bases; J trimming: 3 bases; junction bases outside the gene matches: 4. The CDR3 has 14 amino acids. The germline gives CDR1 MNHEY, CDR2 SMNVEV (reference sequence).

This chain connects TRBV29-1 to TRBJ2-7; D is unresolved. This CDR3 region has 12 residues. The V end lost 3 bases, the J end lost 5 bases, and 11 bases lay between the germline ends. CDR1 SQVTM and CDR2 ANQGSEA come from the germline V gene. DNA for the CDR3: TGCAGCGTTGATAACAGCGCCGACGAGCAGTACTTC. Translating it yields CSVDNSADEQYF.

This rearrangement joins TRBV10-3 to TRBJ1-2, with D uncertain. The V end lost 8 bases, the J end lost 7 bases, and 14 bases lay between the germline ends. Germline values: CDR1 ENHRY, CDR2 SYGVKD. The CDR3 loop spans 12 amino acids. DNA for the CDR3: TGTGCCATCCCGACTGTCGAAGGTGGCTACACCTTC. Protein: CAIPTVEGGYTF.

The V and J genes are TRBV4-3 and TRBJ2-7; 8 bases are shared with TRBD1. The CDR3 covers 14 residues. V was pared by 4 bases and J by 3 bases, with 5 bases of the junction left unmatched. Germline CDR1 is LGHNA and CDR2 is YSLEER. CDR3 protein: CASSPWTGYYEQYF. Written as DNA, the CDR3 is TGCGCCAGCAGCCCCTGGACAGGGTACTACGAGCAGTACTTC.

The V and J genes are TRBV27 and TRBJ1-4; 7 bases match TRBD1. Germline V lookup: CDR1 MNHEY, CDR2 SMNVEV (reference sequence). With 7 bases clipped from V and 8 bases from J, the junction kept 10 bases outside the gene matches. This CDR3 region has 14 residues. CDR3 bases: TGTGCCAGCAAACGGGGGACAGCAACGGAAAAACTGTTTTTT. Protein sequence: CASKRGTATEKLFF. Full variable domain (missing parts from reference TRBV27 and TRBJ1-4): EAQVTQNPRYLITVTGKKLTVTCSQNMNHEYMSWYRQDPGLGLRQIYYSMNVEVTDKGDVPEGYKVSRKEKRNFPLILESPSPNQTSLYFCASKRGTATEKLFFGSGTQLSVL.

The V and J genes are TRBV4-1 and TRBJ1-5; TRBD1 might be the D (5 bases). The CDR3 covers 15 residues. V was clipped by 0 bases and J by 8 bases, with 14 bases between them. From germline, CDR1 is MGHRA and CDR2 YSYEKL. DNA for the CDR3: TGCGCCAGCAGCCAAGATCAGAGCAGGGAAGAGCCCCAGCATTTT. It translates to CASSQDQSREEPQHF.

The V and J genes are TRBV30 and TRBJ1-5; D remains unclear. Germline loops: CDR1 GTSNPN, CDR2 SVGIG (reference sequence). V lost 2 bases and J lost 3, with 11 bases in between. The CDR3 extends over 14 amino acids. This CDR3 reads CAWSPGPVNQPQHF. The CDR3 DNA follows: TGTGCCTGGAGTCCCGGGCCCGTCAATCAGCCCCAGCATTTT.

This clone appeared a single time. The V gene is TRBV6-7, the J gene TRBJ1-2, with D perhaps matching TRBD1 (5 bases). TRBV6-7 is an ORF, with its function uncertain. The CDR3 extends over 19 amino acids. Deletions cut 7 bases from V and 0 bases from J, with 27 bases between. Here the CDR3 reads CASIPGVRRDGQANYGYTF. CDR3 nucleotides: TGTGCCAGCATCCCTGGTGTGAGGCGGGACGGACAAGCTAACTATGGCTACACCTTC.

The chain joins TRBV9 to TRBJ2-7; 7 bases match TRBD2. Per the germline V gene, CDR1 is SGDLS and CDR2 is YYNGEE. The CDR3 consists of 15 residues. The junction had 10 bases not matched to a gene; V was cut back by 3 bases and J by 4 bases. CDR3 DNA sequence: TGTGCCAGCAGCGCCGATGGCGGGAGTAGATACGAGCAGTACTTC. Translation gives CASSADGGSRYEQYF.

The chain carries TRBV10-3 and TRBJ2-7, with 10 bases fitting TRBD1. The germline V gene encodes CDR1 ENHRY and CDR2 SYGVKD. The length of the CDR3 is 13 residues. Trimming took 5 bases from V and 7 from J; bases not matched to a gene: 5. CDR3 nucleotides: TGTGCCATCAGTTTGGACAGGGGGATTGAGCAGTACTTC. It translates to CAISLDRGIEQYF.

As regards this clone: Other DNA sequences in the sample encode the same CDR3. CDR3 sequence reads: CASSRGSGNTIYF. For the CDR3, the DNA is TGTGCCAGCAGCAGGGGATCTGGAAACACCATATATTTT. The rearrangement links TRBV28 to TRBJ1-3; D is possibly TRBD1 (6 bases). V lost 6 bases and J lost 1, with 7 bases in between. Germline V gives CDR1 MDHEN, CDR2 SYDVKM. CDR3 length: 13 amino acids.

The chain combines TRBV9 with TRBJ2-1; D uncertain. Germline loops: CDR1 SGDLS, CDR2 YYNGEE. CDR3 length: 14 residues. V was cut by 0 bases and J by 1 base, with 5 bases left in between. CDR3 DNA sequence: TGTGCCAGCAGCGTAGCCGCATCCTACAATGAGCAGTTCTTC. It specifies CASSVAASYNEQFF.

Comment on this clone: A much larger clonotype is one base distant, so this may be a read error. Other DNA sequences in the sample encode the same CDR3. The genes are TRBV11-2 and TRBJ2-7; D tentatively reads TRBD1 or TRBD2 (5 bases each). The CDR3 is 12 residues long. Trimming stripped 1 base from V and 6 bases from J, with 7 bases between. In germline, CDR1 is SGHAT, CDR2 FQNNGV. This CDR3 reads CASSLGGIEQYF. CDR3 nucleotides: TGTGCCAGCAGCTTAGGGGGGATCGAGCAGTACTTC.

The J gene is TRBJ2-5, the V gene TRBV7-8; 11 positions match TRBD2. The CDR3 totals 19 residues. The ends lost 5 bases at V and 5 bases at J; junction bases unmatched: 19. CDR1 SGHVS and CDR2 FQNEAQ come from the germline V gene. CDR3 loop: CASSLSLAGDSGGFETQYF. CDR3 sequence (DNA): TGTGCCAGCAGCCTATCACTAGCGGGGGATTCCGGGGGATTTGAGACCCAGTACTTC.

The V call is TRBV2, the J call TRBJ2-1; 12 bases line up with TRBD1. The V gene end was trimmed by 1 base and the J gene end by 7 bases; junction bases not matched to a gene: 11. The germline V gene encodes CDR1 SNHLY and CDR2 FYNNEI. The CDR3 covers 18 residues. In DNA form, the CDR3 reads TGTGCCAGCAGTGAAGTCCCCCTGGGACAGGGGGCAGGGAATGAGCAGTTCTTC. This gives the protein CASSEVPLGQGAGNEQFF.

This chain connects TRBV5-6 to TRBJ1-1, with D possibly matching TRBD1 (5 bases). The V end lost 2 bases, the J end lost 1 base, and 9 bases lay between the germline ends. This CDR3 has 14 amino acids. Germline lookup yields CDR1 SGHDT and CDR2 YYEEEE. The CDR3 loop is CASSLGVTNTEAFF. The CDR3 nucleotides are TGTGCCAGCAGCTTAGGGGTCACGAACACTGAAGCTTTCTTT.